Described below is a single T cell receptor beta chain sequence and its context. Its specificity is unknown. The entry originates in a study of OX40 agonist ivuxolimab in advanced cancers. Regarding the study as a whole: At 0.1 to 3.0 mg/kg, CD4+ and CD8+ blood T cells expanded clonally by week 6.

The table came from immunoSEQ multiplex PCR; TCRdb's copy has only in-frame clones and leaves some out. The table lists more than 35,000 clones, roughly nine tenths of them singletons. V was clipped by 4 bases and J by 1 base, with 19 bases between them. This CDR3 contains 17 residues. Per the germline V gene, CDR1 is LGHNT and CDR2 is FRNRAP. This specimen was CD4+ or CD8+ T cells sorted from blood, taken in a trial of the OX40 agonist ivuxolimab. The chain carries TRBV12-5 and TRBJ2-5; TRBD1 might be the D (6 bases). The receptor was isolated from an adult with an advanced solid tumor such as melanoma, head and neck, liver or kidney cancer. This chain's CDR3 is CASGSPGLGASQETQYF. CDR3 sequence (DNA): TGTGCTAGTGGTTCCCCAGGACTGGGGGCAAGCCAAGAGACCCAGTACTTC.